These 26 T cell receptor beta chains share one sample of origin, sequenced in a study of blood T cells in healthy people across ages (dated by TCRdb to 2014 to 2015). Library method: 5' RACE. For sequencing, an Illumina HiSeq 2500 was employed. A second PCR of about 7 to 12 cycles was run with a J-beta primer mix and a sample-barcoded 5' primer. Clones were called with MiXCR by TCRdb after fastp trimmed the public reads at Q25, and only in-frame beta chains were retained. Every distinct CDR3 protein forms one entry, paired with its most common genes and DNA. The sample table shows about 930,000 distinct CDR3 sequences, and roughly 29% are seen once. About a tenth of the sample comes from the top ten. The sample was also linked to a second study, of T cells of mothers and their children.

Sequences were obtained from blood. These receptors were taken from a woman aged 35 to 49 in good health.

The V gene is TRBV7-9, the J gene TRBJ2-7, with D perhaps given as TRBD1 or TRBD2 (5 bases each). CDR3 length: 14 residues. The germline V gene encodes CDR1 SEHNR and CDR2 FQNEAQ (reference sequence). V lost 8 bases and J 2 bases, leaving 16 bases between the germline ends. CDR3 DNA sequence: TGTGCCAGCGGCCGGGACGTTCGAACCTACGAGCAGTACTTC. Amino acid sequence: CASGRDVRTYEQYF.

The chain has TRBV5-1 and TRBJ2-1; 9 nucleotides line up with TRBD2. This CDR3 is 16 amino acids long. The trim removed 5 bases at V and 5 bases at J, leaving 11 bases unmatched. CDR1 and CDR2 (germline): SGHRS, YFSETQ. CDR3 DNA sequence: TGCGCCAGCAGTACCTCACGCGGGGGGGGGAACAATGAGCAGTTCTTC. This encodes CASSTSRGGGNNEQFF.

The genes are TRBV12-3 or TRBV12-4 and TRBJ1-1; maybe TRBD1 (5 bases). V lost 3 bases and J lost 10, with 15 bases in between. This CDR3 spans 13 amino acids. CDR3 bases: TGTGCCAGCAGTTTCCGGGACTTTCGTATAGCTTTCTTT. Residues: CASSFRDFRIAFF.

At least ten counts were recorded for this clonotype. The rearrangement joins TRBV9 to TRBJ2-7; unclear D gene. V was clipped by 4 bases and J by 9 bases, with 23 bases between them. The CDR3 is 15 amino acids. Germline V gene lookup returns CDR1 SGDLS and CDR2 YYNGEE. DNA for the CDR3: TGTGCCAGCAGCAGAGGTGGGCTAGTGGGGATGTGGCAGTACTTC. It codes for CASSRGGLVGMWQYF.

The V gene is TRBV28, the J gene TRBJ1-2, with 7 bases fitting TRBD1. With 3 bases clipped from V and 6 bases from J, the junction kept 13 bases outside the gene matches. Looked up from germline, CDR1 is MDHEN and CDR2 is SYDVKM. CDR3 length equals 16 residues. The DNA for the CDR3 is TGTGCCAGCAGTTTCTTTGAGGACAGGTGGGAGAATGGCTACACCTTC. Translating gives CASSFFEDRWENGYTF.

The gene calls are TRBV5-1 and TRBJ1-1; 7 bases are a match to TRBD1. With 1 base clipped from V and 7 bases from J, the junction kept 1 base outside the gene matches. CDR1 and CDR2 (germline): SGHRS, YFSETQ. This CDR3 spans 12 amino acids. The CDR3 sequence is CASSLRQGEAFF. The CDR3 DNA reads as TGCGCCAGCAGCTTGAGACAGGGTGAAGCTTTCTTT.

This chain joins TRBV5-1 and TRBJ2-7, with TRBD2 matching over 7 bases. The tail of the sequence fits TRBJ2-5 better, so the J call may be wrong. The CDR3 sequence is 12 residues long. CDR1 and CDR2 from the germline V gene are SGHRS and YFSETQ. This CDR3 is CASSWDYETQYF. In DNA, the CDR3 is TGCGCCAGCAGCTGGGACTATGAGACCCAGTACTTC.

This chain links TRBV24-1 with TRBJ2-3; 10 bases match TRBD2. The CDR3 spans 15 residues. V lost 4 bases, J lost 4 bases, and 4 bases stayed unmatched. Germline values: CDR1 KGHDR, CDR2 SFDVKD. CDR3 bases: TGTGCCACCAGTGACCCCGGGACTAGCGCAGATACGCAGTATTTT. This translates into CATSDPGTSADTQYF.

The CDR3 loop reads CASSQDLLAGVGNEQFF. DNA of the CDR3: TGTGCCAGCAGCCAAGACCTACTAGCGGGAGTGGGAAATGAGCAGTTCTTC. This sequence joins TRBV7-9 and TRBJ2-1, with 11 nucleotides matching TRBD2. The CDR3 contains 17 residues. J gave up 7 bases and V 5 bases, and 13 bases lay outside the gene matches. Per the germline V gene, CDR1 is SEHNR and CDR2 is FQNEAQ (reference sequence).

The chain couples TRBV5-1 to TRBJ1-1; no reliable D call. Trimming removed 1 base at V and 6 bases at J, with 13 bases between. Germline V gene sequence: CDR1 SGHRS, CDR2 YFSETQ. The CDR3 runs 14 residues. The DNA for the CDR3 is TGCGCCAGCAGCTTGCGTCAAGGGTCGGCTGAAGCTTTCTTT. This translates into CASSLRQGSAEAFF.

There are many counts of this clonotype. The CDR3 here is CSAARTGSYEQYF. CDR3 coding DNA: TGCAGTGCCGCCCGGACGGGCTCCTACGAGCAGTACTTC. J is TRBJ2-7 and V is TRBV20-1; D gene unclear. The germline gives CDR1 DFQATT, CDR2 SNEGSKA (reference sequence). The CDR3 loop spans 13 amino acids. V was cut by 6 bases and J by 0 bases, with 12 bases left in between.

The rearrangement uses TRBV4-2 and TRBJ1-5, with D tentatively TRBD1 (6 bases). The V gene's germline CDR1 is LGHNA and CDR2 YNFKEQ. V was trimmed by 3 bases and J by 3 bases, leaving 15 bases between them. The CDR3 is 16 residues long. The CDR3: CASSHPTRGNNQPQHF. The CDR3 nucleotides read TGTGCCAGCAGCCACCCCACCAGGGGCAACAATCAGCCCCAGCATTTT.

The V gene is TRBV3-1, the J gene TRBJ1-2; 7 bases line up with TRBD1. The V gene end was trimmed by 0 bases and the J gene end by 3 bases; junction bases not matched to a gene: 4. The CDR3 runs 15 residues. CDR1 is LGHDT and CDR2 is YNNKEL in the germline V gene (reference sequence). The CDR3 region has the DNA TGTGCCAGCAGCCAAGATAACAGGGGAGACTATGGCTACACCTTC. Its translation is CASSQDNRGDYGYTF.

This chain uses TRBV4-1 with TRBJ2-1; D possibly uses TRBD1 or TRBD2 (5 bases each). Germline assignment: CDR1 MGHRA and CDR2 YSYEKL. This CDR3 is built from 14 residues. The V and J ends lost 2 bases and 8 bases respectively, with 13 bases between them. CDR3 bases: TGCGCCAGCAGCCAAATCGGGGCAGGCTATGAGCAGTTCTTC. It encodes CASSQIGAGYEQFF.

A word on this clonotype: This may be a read error, as it is one base from a much larger clone. The chain combines TRBV28 with TRBJ2-3; D perhaps matches TRBD1 (6 bases). Germline assignment: CDR1 MDHEN and CDR2 SYDVKM. Deletions cut 11 bases from V and 2 bases from J, with 20 bases between. This CDR3 contains 15 residues. The CDR3 region has the DNA TGTGCCGGCATCCAGACAGGACCGATCACAGATACGCAGTATTTT. This sequence encodes CAGIQTGPITDTQYF. The complete variable domain, with remaining parts taken from reference TRBV28 and TRBJ2-3, reads DVKVTQSSRYLVKRTGEKVFLECVQDMDHENMFWYRQDPGLGLRLIYFSYDVKMKEKGDIPEGYSVSREKKERFSLILESASTNQTSMYLCAGIQTGPITDTQYFGPGTRLTVL.

This clonotype appeared a few times. The V gene is TRBV11-1, the J gene TRBJ1-4; TRBD1 aligns across 7 bases. After removal of 5 bases from V and 8 bases from J, the junction contained 8 bases not matched to a gene. The CDR3 has 14 residues. Germline V gene sequence: CDR1 SGHAT, CDR2 FQDESV (reference sequence). The CDR3 DNA is TGTGCCAGCAGCGTCGCTCACAGGGGAGAAAAACTGTTTTTT. This gives the protein CASSVAHRGEKLFF. Full variable domain (rest looked up from reference TRBV11-1 and TRBJ1-4): EAEVAQSPRYKITEKSQAVAFWCDPISGHATLYWYRQILGQGPELLVQFQDESVVDDSQLPKDRFSAERLKGVDSTLKIQPAELGDSAMYLCASSVAHRGEKLFFGSGTQLSVL.

This clonotype was detected a few times. Being one base from a much bigger clone, this may be a read error. This chain links TRBV5-1 with TRBJ2-1; no definite D call. The V end lost 0 bases, the J end lost 2 bases, and 9 bases lay between the germline ends. Per the germline V gene, CDR1 is SGHRS and CDR2 is YFSETQ. CDR3 size: 15 residues. The CDR3 region has the DNA TGCGCCAGCAGCTTGGCCCGGGCCACCTACAATGAGCAGTTCTTC. This gives the protein CASSLARATYNEQFF. Full variable domain (remainder filled in from reference TRBV5-1 and TRBJ2-1): KAGVTQTPRYLIKTRGQQVTLSCSPISGHRSVSWYQQTPGQGLQFLFEYFSETQRNKGNFPGRFSGRQFSNSRSEMNVSTLELGDSALYLCASSLARATYNEQFFGPGTRLTVL.

The chain uses TRBV27 and TRBJ1-1; D is unresolved. V shed 7 bases and J shed 4 bases, with 16 bases lying between them. CDR1 and CDR2 from the germline V gene are MNHEY and SMNVEV (reference sequence). This CDR3 has 14 amino acids. The CDR3 bases are TGTGCCAGCAAACTAGTACGTGGGTCCACTGAAGCTTTCTTT. Protein product: CASKLVRGSTEAFF.

Points on this clonotype: The germline gene is not matched at one end of the junction; a read error may be the cause. The rearrangement links TRBV20-1 to TRBJ1-1; unclear D gene. The CDR3 totals 14 residues. Germline loops: CDR1 DFQATT, CDR2 SNEGSKA (reference sequence). CDR3: CGASDGMSNTEAFF. The CDR3 DNA reads as TGCGGTGCTAGCGACGGGATGTCGAACACTGAAGCTTTCTTT.

This clonotype was seen only a few times. The chain is built from TRBV28 and TRBJ1-2, with a tentative D call TRBD1 (6 bases). This CDR3 is built from 16 residues. V was pared by 4 bases and J by 4 bases, with 19 bases between. Germline CDR1 reads MDHEN; CDR2 reads SYDVKM. Written as DNA, the CDR3 is TGTGCCAGCAGTTGGGCCACTACCAACAGGGCCTATGGCTACACCTTC. Its protein is CASSWATTNRAYGYTF.

This clonotype appeared many times. The chain joins TRBV7-2 to TRBJ1-2; no clear D. CDR3 length equals 14 residues. The germline V gene has CDR1 SGHTA and CDR2 FQGNSA. Trimming took off 1 base at V and 1 base at J, with 7 bases between the two ends. CDR3 loop: CASSLDDRNYGYTF. In DNA form, the CDR3 reads TGTGCCAGCAGCTTAGATGACCGTAACTATGGCTACACCTTC. Full variable domain (outside the CDR3, taken from reference TRBV7-2 and TRBJ1-2): GAGVSQSPSNKVTEKGKDVELRCDPISGHTALYWYRQSLGQGLEFLIYFQGNSAPDKSGLPSDRFSAERTGGSVSTLTIQRTQQEDSAVYLCASSLDDRNYGYTFGSGTRLTVV.

In its sample, this clonotype was seen a few times. The genes are TRBV7-9 and TRBJ2-4; TRBD2 aligns across 7 bases. Germline-derived CDR1 and CDR2 are SEHNR and FQNEAQ (reference sequence). The junction had 16 bases not matched to a gene; V was cut back by 5 bases and J by 12 bases. The CDR3 loop spans 15 amino acids. The CDR3 loop reads CASSEGGGATLPQYF. DNA of the CDR3: TGTGCCAGCAGCGAGGGCGGGGGAGCCACCCTGCCTCAGTACTTC.

The rearrangement joins TRBV20-1 to TRBJ1-1; D unresolved. Germline CDR1 DFQATT, CDR2 SNEGSKA (reference sequence). The CDR3 has 14 residues. The V end lost 0 bases, the J end lost 4 bases, and 12 bases lay between the germline ends. The CDR3 is CSARDRVFGTEAFF. The CDR3 bases are TGCAGTGCTAGAGATCGGGTGTTTGGCACTGAAGCTTTCTTT.

This clonotype was detected ten times or more. The gene calls are TRBV11-2 and TRBJ2-7, with D unresolved. Germline CDR1 reads SGHAT; CDR2 reads FQNNGV. This CDR3 is built from 15 residues. V was clipped by 5 bases and J by 0 bases, with 14 bases between them. CDR3 amino acids: CASSPLPGSSYEQYF. DNA for the CDR3: TGTGCCAGCAGCCCCCTCCCAGGCAGCTCCTACGAGCAGTACTTC.

Concerning this clonotype itself: The junction does not match germline at one end; this may be a read error. The rearrangement links TRBV4-1 to TRBJ1-4; D is unresolved. Germline lookup yields CDR1 MGHRA and CDR2 YSYEKL. The CDR3 has 16 residues. CDR3: CASSQGLGWDNEKRFF. The DNA for the CDR3 is TGCGCCAGCAGCCAAGGACTGGGTTGGGATAATGAAAAACGGTTTTTT.

The genes are TRBV6-6 and TRBJ2-7; TRBD1 agrees at 9 bases. In germline, CDR1 is MNHNY, CDR2 SVGAGI (reference sequence). The CDR3 is made up of 17 amino acids. V shed 4 bases, J shed 2 bases, and the junction held 12 bases outside the gene matches. This CDR3 is CASSSLPGQGTTYEQYF. The CDR3 bases are TGTGCCAGCAGTTCCTTGCCGGGACAGGGTACAACCTACGAGCAGTACTTC.